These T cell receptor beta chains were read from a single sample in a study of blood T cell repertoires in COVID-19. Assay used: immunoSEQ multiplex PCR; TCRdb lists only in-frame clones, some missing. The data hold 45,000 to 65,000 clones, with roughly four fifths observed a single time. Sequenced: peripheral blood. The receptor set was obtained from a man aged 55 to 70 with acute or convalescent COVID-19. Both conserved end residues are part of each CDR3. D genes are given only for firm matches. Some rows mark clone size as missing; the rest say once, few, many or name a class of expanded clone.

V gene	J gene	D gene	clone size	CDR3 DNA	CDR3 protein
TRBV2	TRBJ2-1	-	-	TGTGCCAGCAAAAAAGGAGCAGGGGAGCTAAATGAGCAGTTCTTC	CASKKGAGELNEQFF
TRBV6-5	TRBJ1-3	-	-	TGTGCCAGCATCTGGACAGCTGGAAACACCATATATTTT	CASIWTAGNTIYF
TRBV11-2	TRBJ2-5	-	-	TGTGCCAGCAGCGGGGGGGCTGGTGAGACCCAGTACTTC	CASSGGAGETQYF
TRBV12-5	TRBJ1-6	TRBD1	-	TGTGCTAGTTCTGGGGGACAGGGCTGGAGCTCCTATAATTCACCCCTCCACTTT	CASSGGQGWSSYNSPLHF
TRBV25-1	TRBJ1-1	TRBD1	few	TGTGCCAGCAGGAAACTTGGACAGGGGGCGGACACTGAAGCTTTCTTT	CASRKLGQGADTEAFF
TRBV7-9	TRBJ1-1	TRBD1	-	TGTGCCAGCAGCTTGCGGTTCGACAGGGGAGACACTGAAGCTTTCTTT	CASSLRFDRGDTEAFF
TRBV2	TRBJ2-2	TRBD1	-	TGTGCCACCCCTGCGAAGGGGGCCCCGGGCACCGGGGAGCTGTTTTTT	CATPAKGAPGTGELFF
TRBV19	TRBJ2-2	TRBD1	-	TGTGCCAGTAGTTCCCTGGACAGGGCGTCCGCAAACACCGGGGAGCTGTTTTTT	CASSSLDRASANTGELFF
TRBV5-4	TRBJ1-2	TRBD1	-	TGTGCCAGCAGCTTGGCTAGGACAGGGATTGTCTATGGCTACACCTTC	CASSLARTGIVYGYTF
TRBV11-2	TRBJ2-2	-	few	TGTGCCAGCAGTCACAGGGTCGGGGAGCTGTTTTTT	CASSHRVGELFF
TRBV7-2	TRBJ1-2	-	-	TGTGCCAGCAGCTTAGACACGGGCAGGGCTAACTATGGCTACACCTTC	CASSLDTGRANYGYTF
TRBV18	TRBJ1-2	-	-	TGTGCCAGCTCACCCCCAGGGACTCGGGGCTACACCTTC	CASSPPGTRGYTF
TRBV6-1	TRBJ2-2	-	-	TGTGCCAGCAGTGAAAGCAGAGCGGGGGAGCTGTTTTTT	CASSESRAGELFF
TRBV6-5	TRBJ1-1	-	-	TGTGCCCACAGCGGGGATTCGAACACTGAAGCTTTCTTT	CAHSGDSNTEAFF
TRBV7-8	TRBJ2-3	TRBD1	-	TGTGCCAGCAGCCCCCGGGACAGGGGATCGACAGATACGCAGTATTTT	CASSPRDRGSTDTQYF
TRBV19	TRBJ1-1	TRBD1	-	TGTGCCAGTATCACGACAGGGTACCTCGTCACTGAAGCTTTCTTT	CASITTGYLVTEAFF
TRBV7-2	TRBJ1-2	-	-	TGTGCCAGCAGCACTTACGGGACTTCGATTGGCTACACCTTC	CASSTYGTSIGYTF
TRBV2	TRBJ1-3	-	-	TGTGCCAGCAGGGACAGCTTGTTCTCTGGAAACACCATATATTTT	CASRDSLFSGNTIYF
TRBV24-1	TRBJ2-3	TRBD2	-	TGTGCCACCAGTGATTTGGCTAGCGGGGATCCTACAGATACGCAGTATTTT	CATSDLASGDPTDTQYF
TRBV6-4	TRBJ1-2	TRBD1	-	TGTGCCAGCAGTGACTTAGGACAGGGGCCCTATCCTAACTATGGCTACACCTTC	CASSDLGQGPYPNYGYTF
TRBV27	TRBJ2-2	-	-	TGTGCCAGCAGTTTAGCTGGACAACCGTCGAACACCGGGGAGCTGTTTTTT	CASSLAGQPSNTGELFF
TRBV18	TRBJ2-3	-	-	TGTGCCAGCTCACGGACAACTTTAACGTCCCGACCGACTACAGATACGCAGTATTTT	CASSRTTLTSRPTTDTQYF
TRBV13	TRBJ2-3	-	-	TGTGCCAGCAGCTTAGAACCAGGAATCACAGATACGCAGTATTTT	CASSLEPGITDTQYF
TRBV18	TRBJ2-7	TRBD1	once	TGTGCCAGCTCAATCGGGACAGGGGCCTACGAGCAGTACTTC	CASSIGTGAYEQYF
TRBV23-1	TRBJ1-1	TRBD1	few	TGCGCCAGCAGTCAATCTTTTCGTACCCTGGACAGGGGCTTT	CASSQSFRTLDRGF
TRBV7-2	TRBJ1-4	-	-	TGTGCCAGCAGCTTAGATCCACAGAAAAAACTGTTTTTT	CASSLDPQKKLFF
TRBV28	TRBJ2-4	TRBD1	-	TGTGCCAGCAGTTTAAATTTTGGGGGACAGGGGCTAGCCAAAAACATTCAGTACTTC	CASSLNFGGQGLAKNIQYF
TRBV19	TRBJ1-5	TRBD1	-	TGTGCCAGTAGTAACCTCGGACAGGGATATAGCAATCAGCCCCAGCATTTT	CASSNLGQGYSNQPQHF
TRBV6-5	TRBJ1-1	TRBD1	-	TGTGCCAGCGGCTCGACAGGGATGAACACTGAAGCTTTCTTT	CASGSTGMNTEAFF
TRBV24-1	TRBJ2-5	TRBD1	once	TGTGCCACCAGTGTGCCTACAGGGGGCCGAGAGACCCAGTACTTC	CATSVPTGGRETQYF
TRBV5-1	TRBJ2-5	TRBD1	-	TGCGCCAGCAGCTTAACCCTCGGGACAGGTCAAGAGACCCAGTACTTC	CASSLTLGTGQETQYF
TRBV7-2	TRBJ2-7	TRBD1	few	TGTGCCAGCAGCTTAGACAGGGGTGAATACGAGCAGTACTTC	CASSLDRGEYEQYF
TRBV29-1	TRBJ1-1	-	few	TGCAGCGTTGTAGCGCAGCCGAACACTGAAGCTTTCTTT	CSVVAQPNTEAFF
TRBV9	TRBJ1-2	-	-	TGTGCCAGCAGCGTAGGCGGGACTAACTATGGCTACACCTTC	CASSVGGTNYGYTF
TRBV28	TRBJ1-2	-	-	TGTGCCAGCAACGGACAGTATGGCTACACCTTC	CASNGQYGYTF
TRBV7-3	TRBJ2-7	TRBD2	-	TGTGCCAGCAGCTTGGGACTAGCGAGTATGGGCGAGCAGTACTTC	CASSLGLASMGEQYF
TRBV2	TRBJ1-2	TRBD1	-	TGTGCCAGCAGAACCGGGACAGTCTATGGCTACACCTTC	CASRTGTVYGYTF
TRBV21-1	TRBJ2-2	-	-	TGTGCCGCCCATAACGGCAGGGGGCTCACCGGGGAGCTGTTTTTT	CAAHNGRGLTGELFF
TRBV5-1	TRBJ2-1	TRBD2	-	TGCGCCAGCAGCTTGAACGAGCGGGGGGGCCATAGTGAGCAGTTCTTC	CASSLNERGGHSEQFF
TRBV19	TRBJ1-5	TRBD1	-	TGTGCCAGTAGGGGGACAGCTAGCAATCAGCCCCAGCATTTT	CASRGTASNQPQHF
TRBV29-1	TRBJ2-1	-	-	TGCAGCGCTGGGACTCCCCTGAGGGATGAGCAGTTCTTC	CSAGTPLRDEQFF
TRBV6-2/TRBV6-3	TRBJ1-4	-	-	TGTGCCAGCAGTTATCTTCAATCGCGGGGGAGTAAGGAAAAACTGTTTTTT	CASSYLQSRGSKEKLFF
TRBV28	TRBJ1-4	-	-	TGTGCCAGCAGTCCATCCCAGTGGGGGAGGGAAAAACTGTTTTTT	CASSPSQWGREKLFF
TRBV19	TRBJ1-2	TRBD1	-	TGTGCCAGTATCGGGACAGGGGTCTATGGCTACACCTTC	CASIGTGVYGYTF
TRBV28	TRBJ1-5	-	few	TGTGCCAGCAGTTCCAATAATCAGCCCCAGCATTTT	CASSSNNQPQHF
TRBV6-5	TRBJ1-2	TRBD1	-	TGTGCCAGCAGCCCCACAGGGGGTTTGAACTATGGCTACACCTTC	CASSPTGGLNYGYTF
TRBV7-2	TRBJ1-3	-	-	TGTGCCAGCAGCCCTTTCTCTGGAAACACCATATATTTT	CASSPFSGNTIYF
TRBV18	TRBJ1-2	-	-	TGTGCCAGCTCTCCGACAGATTCCTATGGCTACACCTTC	CASSPTDSYGYTF
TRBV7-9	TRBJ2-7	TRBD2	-	TGTGCCAGCCGGGGGGTCTACGAGCAGTACTTC	CASRGVYEQYF
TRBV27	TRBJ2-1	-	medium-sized	TGTGCCAGCAGTTTCCGGACAGCCCAGAGCTCCTACAATGAGCAGTTCTTC	CASSFRTAQSSYNEQFF
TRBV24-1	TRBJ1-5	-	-	TGTGCCACCAGTGCACCGACATCTGGTCAGCCCCAGCATTTT	CATSAPTSGQPQHF
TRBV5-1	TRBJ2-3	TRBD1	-	TGCGCCAGCAGTGGGCAGGGGGCGCTGGATACGCAGTATTTT	CASSGQGALDTQYF